The T cell receptor (beta chain) described here comes from a study of T cell repertoires in cytomegalovirus infection (dated by TCRdb to 2018 to 2020). About the investigation overall: The HLA type of each donor mattered for the analysis, because public TCR beta signatures pointed to carriage of CMV infection along with the matching HLA type. The investigation overall reported the following: The ex vivo response was dominated by HLA-C-restricted CMV-specific TCR beta clonotypes, and the single most frequent clonotype in two of eight donors was supplied by these HLA-C-restricted clonotypes. Cumulative frequency of public TCR beta family members discriminated carriers of CMV infection plus the relevant HLA type in this cohort and an independent roughly 330-donor cohort.

CDR1 SGHTA and CDR2 FQGNSA were looked up in the germline V gene. The junction shows trimming of 1 base on V and 6 bases on J, plus 13 bases between the germline ends. The CDR3, cysteine through phenylalanine, is 14 amino acids long. Only the CDR3 DNA is retained, 42 bases long and in frame from the first base. Sequencing took place on an Illumina HiSeq 1500. The public reads were quality trimmed at Q25 with fastp and then assembled into clones with MiXCR by TCRdb, keeping productive beta chains. Entries are consolidated by CDR3 protein sequence, retaining the most common genes and DNA. The sample profile shows hundreds of thousands of distinct CDR3 sequences; around 6.6% of them were found once. The ten largest clones take up around 6% of the sample. This clonotype was seen many times. The clone's antigen remains unknown. Base qualities are missing; no much larger clone stands one base away.

The sequenced material came from PBMCs. The sequence was obtained from a human donor in good health (CMV status not recorded). Some clones in this sample may be carry-over from other donors' samples. Rearrangement joined TRBV7-2 to TRBJ2-7; the D gene is tentatively TRBD1 or TRBD2, each matching 5 bases. This receptor has the CDR3 CASSLVRRDGEQYF. In nucleotides, the sequence is TGTGCCAGCAGCTTAGTCCGCAGGGACGGCGAGCAGTACTTC.